This passage covers 5 T cell receptor beta chains from one sample sequenced in a study of T cell responses to AZD1222 COVID-19 vaccine. Assay: immunoSEQ multiplex PCR; the TCRdb copy retains only in-frame clones and omits some. The sample includes tens of thousands of clones, 85% to 90% of them seen just once. Sequences were derived from peripheral blood, sampled on day 0 of MenACWY control vaccination. All receptors come from an adult in good health.

V is TRBV12-3 or TRBV12-4 and J is TRBJ1-1, with D unclear. CDR3 size: 13 residues. Between the trimmed V and J ends, which lost 4 bases and 8 bases, there was a span of 14 bases. The CDR3 DNA reads as TGTGCCAGCAGTTCGCAACAGAGAAACGAAGCTTTCTTT. Protein product: CASSSQQRNEAFF.

This clone was counted between two and nine times. This chain uses TRBV30 with TRBJ1-6, with D possibly matching TRBD1 (5 bases). Trimming stripped 4 bases from V and 7 bases from J, with 20 bases between. The CDR3 extends over 16 amino acids. CDR1 GTSNPN and CDR2 SVGIG come from the germline V gene (reference sequence). The CDR3 DNA sequence: TGTGCCTGGATTGCAACACAGAGAGGGGTAAATTCACCCCTCCACTTT. Amino acid sequence: CAWIATQRGVNSPLHF. The full variable domain, its missing parts supplied by reference TRBV30 and TRBJ1-6, is SQTIHQWPATLVQPVGSPLSLECTVEGTSNPNLYWYRQAAGRGLQLLFYSVGIGQISSEVPQNLSASRPQDRQFILSSKKLLLSDSGFYLCAWIATQRGVNSPLHFGNGTRLTVT.

The table lists this clone with a few counts. The V gene is TRBV24-1, the J gene TRBJ2-1, with 11 nucleotides matching TRBD2. The CDR3 loop spans 14 amino acids. After removal of 6 bases from V and 6 bases from J, the junction contained 3 bases not matched to a gene. CDR1 and CDR2 from the germline V gene are KGHDR and SFDVKD. CDR3 DNA sequence: TGTGCCACCAGTTTAGCGGGAGGGCGCAATGAGCAGTTCTTC. It codes for CATSLAGGRNEQFF.

The chain is built from TRBV10-2 and TRBJ1-5; D unresolved. Trimming removed 0 bases at V and 5 bases at J, with 17 bases between. Germline assignment: CDR1 WSHSY and CDR2 SAAADI. The CDR3 is 17 amino acids. CDR3 residues: CASSESAVGTSHQPQHF. The CDR3 DNA is TGCGCCAGCAGTGAGTCAGCTGTGGGAACAAGTCATCAGCCCCAGCATTTT.

The gene calls are TRBV30 and TRBJ2-3; possibly TRBD2 for D (6 bases). The germline V gene encodes CDR1 GTSNPN and CDR2 SVGIG (reference sequence). V gave up 8 bases and J gave up 2 bases, with 11 bases separating them. The CDR3 is made up of 12 amino acids. Here the CDR3 reads CARGTYTDTQYF. CDR3 DNA sequence: TGTGCCCGAGGGACTTACACAGATACGCAGTATTTT. The whole variable domain, remainder taken from reference TRBV30 and TRBJ2-3, is SQTIHQWPATLVQPVGSPLSLECTVEGTSNPNLYWYRQAAGRGLQLLFYSVGIGQISSEVPQNLSASRPQDRQFILSSKKLLLSDSGFYLCARGTYTDTQYFGPGTRLTVL.